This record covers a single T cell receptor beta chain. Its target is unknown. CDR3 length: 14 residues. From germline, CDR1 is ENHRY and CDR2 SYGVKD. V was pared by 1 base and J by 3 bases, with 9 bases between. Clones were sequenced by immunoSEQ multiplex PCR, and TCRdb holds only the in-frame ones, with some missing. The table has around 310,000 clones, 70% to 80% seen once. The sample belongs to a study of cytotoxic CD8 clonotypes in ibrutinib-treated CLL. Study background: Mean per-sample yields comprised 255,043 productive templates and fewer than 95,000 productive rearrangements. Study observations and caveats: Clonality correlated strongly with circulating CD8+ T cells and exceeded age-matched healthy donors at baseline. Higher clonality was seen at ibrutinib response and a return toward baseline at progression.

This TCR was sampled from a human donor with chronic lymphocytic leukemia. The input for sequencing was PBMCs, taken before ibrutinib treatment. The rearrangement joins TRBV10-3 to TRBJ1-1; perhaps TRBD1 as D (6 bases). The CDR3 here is CAISEWPGDTEAFF. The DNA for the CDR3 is TGTGCCATCAGTGAGTGGCCAGGGGACACTGAAGCTTTCTTT.